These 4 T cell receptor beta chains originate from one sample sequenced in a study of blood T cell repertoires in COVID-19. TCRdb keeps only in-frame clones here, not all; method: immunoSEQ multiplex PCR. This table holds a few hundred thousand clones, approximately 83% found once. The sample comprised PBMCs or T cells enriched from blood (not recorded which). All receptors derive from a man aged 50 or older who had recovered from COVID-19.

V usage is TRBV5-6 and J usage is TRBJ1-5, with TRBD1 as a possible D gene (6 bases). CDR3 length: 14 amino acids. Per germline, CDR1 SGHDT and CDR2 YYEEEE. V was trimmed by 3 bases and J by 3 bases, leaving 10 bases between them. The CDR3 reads CASSSDRYNQPQHF. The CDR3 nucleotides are TGTGCCAGCAGCTCTGACAGGTACAATCAGCCCCAGCATTTT.

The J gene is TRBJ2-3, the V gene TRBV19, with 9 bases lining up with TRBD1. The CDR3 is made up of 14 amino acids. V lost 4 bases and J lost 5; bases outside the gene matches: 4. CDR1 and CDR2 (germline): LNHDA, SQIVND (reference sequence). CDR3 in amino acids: CASSNRGRGDTQYF. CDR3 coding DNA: TGTGCCAGTAGTAACAGGGGGCGAGGAGATACGCAGTATTTT.

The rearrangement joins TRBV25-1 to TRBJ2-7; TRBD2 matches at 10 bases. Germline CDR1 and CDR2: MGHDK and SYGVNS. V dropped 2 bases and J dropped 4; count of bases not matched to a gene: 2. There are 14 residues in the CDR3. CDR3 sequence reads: CASSEATSGYEQYF. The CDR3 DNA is TGTGCCAGCAGTGAAGCGACTAGCGGGTACGAGCAGTACTTC.

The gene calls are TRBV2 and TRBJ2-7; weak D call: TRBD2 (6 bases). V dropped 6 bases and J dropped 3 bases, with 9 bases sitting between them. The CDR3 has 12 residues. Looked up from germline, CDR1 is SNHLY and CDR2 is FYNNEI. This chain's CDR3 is CASREGSYEQYF. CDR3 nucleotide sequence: TGTGCCAGCAGGGAGGGCAGCTACGAGCAGTACTTC.